The 17 T cell receptor beta chains given below trace back to one sample, sequenced in a study of cytomegalovirus exposure and HLA in healthy donors. Some clones are missing from TCRdb's copy, which holds only in-frame ones; the method was immunoSEQ multiplex PCR. Among about 110,000 clones listed, about 94% were seen once. Sequencing input: PBMCs. The receptor source for this set is a woman aged 18-29 years in good health and CMV-seronegative.

The chain couples TRBV4-2 to TRBJ1-4; D remains ambiguous. This CDR3 has 16 residues. The V end lost 5 bases, the J end lost 3 bases, and 16 bases lay between the germline ends. CDR1 and CDR2 from the germline V gene are LGHNA and YNFKEQ. CDR3 sequence reads: CASSTASGVANEKLFF. The CDR3 DNA reads TGTGCCAGCAGCACGGCGTCGGGTGTCGCTAATGAAAAACTGTTTTTT.

The J gene is TRBJ2-5, the V gene TRBV5-1; 7 nucleotides agree with TRBD1. CDR1 SGHRS and CDR2 YFSETQ come from the germline V gene. This CDR3 is 13 amino acids long. V lost 1 base, J lost 3 bases, and 0 bases stayed unmatched. Written as DNA, the CDR3 is TGCGCCAGCAGCTTGCAGGGGGAAGAGACCCAGTACTTC. Translating it yields CASSLQGEETQYF.

The V gene is TRBV7-9, the J gene TRBJ2-3, with 9 bases that match TRBD1. The CDR3 is made up of 17 amino acids. In germline, CDR1 is SEHNR, CDR2 FQNEAQ (reference sequence). Losses at the gene ends were 3 bases for V and 4 bases for J; bases not matched to a gene: 11. The CDR3 nucleotides are TGTGCCAGCAGCTTCCGATCCGGGACAGGGAGGGCAGATACGCAGTATTTT. The encoded protein is CASSFRSGTGRADTQYF.

V and J are TRBV2 and TRBJ1-4; D gene unclear. The V end lost 5 bases, the J end lost 5 bases, and 15 bases lay between the germline ends. The CDR3 has 15 amino acids. From germline, CDR1 is SNHLY and CDR2 FYNNEI. The CDR3 region is CASSPTTRQNEKLFF. DNA for the CDR3: TGTGCCAGCAGTCCCACAACGAGGCAGAATGAAAAACTGTTTTTT.

The chain uses TRBV7-3 and TRBJ1-3, with 9 nucleotides matching TRBD1. V shed 2 bases and J 2 bases; nucleotides not matched to a gene: 7. Germline V lookup: CDR1 SGHTA, CDR2 FQGTGA. The CDR3 runs 17 residues. The CDR3 here is CASSLSPTGGTGNTIYF. CDR3 coding DNA: TGTGCCAGCAGCTTATCCCCGACAGGGGGAACTGGAAACACCATATATTTT.

The chain employs TRBV30 and TRBJ2-3, with a weak D call TRBD1 (6 bases). This CDR3 contains 12 residues. Germline-derived CDR1 and CDR2 are GTSNPN and SVGIG (reference sequence). V lost 0 bases and J lost 6, with 7 bases in between. The CDR3 sequence is CAWSVRGDTQYF. The CDR3 nucleotides read TGTGCCTGGAGTGTAAGGGGGGATACGCAGTATTTT. Full variable domain (outside the CDR3, taken from reference TRBV30 and TRBJ2-3): SQTIHQWPATLVQPVGSPLSLECTVEGTSNPNLYWYRQAAGRGLQLLFYSVGIGQISSEVPQNLSASRPQDRQFILSSKKLLLSDSGFYLCAWSVRGDTQYFGPGTRLTVL.

The chain combines TRBV4-1 with TRBJ1-1; 7 bases are a match to TRBD1. Germline values: CDR1 MGHRA, CDR2 YSYEKL. The CDR3 consists of 15 residues. After removal of 0 bases from V and 4 bases from J, the junction contained 5 bases not matched to a gene. In DNA, the CDR3 is TGCGCCAGCAGCCAAGAAGGGGGCGCGCTCACTGAAGCTTTCTTT. As protein: CASSQEGGALTEAFF.

This chain connects TRBV4-1 to TRBJ2-6; TRBD1 matches 10 bases. The CDR3 is 21 residues long. V dropped 1 base and J dropped 0; count of bases not matched to a gene: 12. Germline V lookup: CDR1 MGHRA, CDR2 YSYEKL. CDR3 sequence (DNA): TGCGCCAGCAGCCAAGTACGGGACAGGGGTCTTCTAAGCTCTGGGGCCAACGTCCTGACTTTC. It yields the protein CASSQVRDRGLLSSGANVLTF.

The chain recombines TRBV4-1 with TRBJ1-6, with 7 bases fitting TRBD1. V lost 4 bases, J lost 18 bases, and 12 bases stayed unmatched. The CDR3 extends over 13 amino acids. Germline assignment: CDR1 MGHRA and CDR2 YSYEKL. CDR3 in amino acids: CASSRTGDPSRHF. Written as DNA, the CDR3 is TGCGCCAGCAGCCGCACAGGGGACCCATCTCGCCACTTT.

The chain joins TRBV28 to TRBJ1-1; TRBD1 is a possible D gene (5 bases). This CDR3 is built from 12 residues. Trimming cost V 3 bases and J 6 bases, with 8 bases left between them. CDR1 MDHEN and CDR2 SYDVKM come from the germline V gene. DNA of the CDR3: TGTGCCAGCAGTTTGTCAGGGTCTGAAGCTTTCTTT. This codes for CASSLSGSEAFF.

A word on this clone: A junction boundary mismatches the germline segment, possibly from a read error. The genes are TRBV18 and TRBJ2-7, with TRBD1 matching 10 bases. The CDR3 has 14 residues. CDR1 is KGHSH and CDR2 is LQKENI in the germline V gene. The CDR3, as DNA: TGTGCCAGCACACCGGGACAGGGGTTGTACGAGCAGTACTTC. Its protein product is CASTPGQGLYEQYF.

The chain couples TRBV7-9 to TRBJ1-1; no firm D call. This CDR3 is built from 11 residues. Germline V gene data show CDR1 as SEHNR and CDR2 as FQNEAQ (reference sequence). Trimming removed 2 bases at V and 10 bases at J, with 8 bases between. The CDR3 region is CASSLRLSAFF. As DNA, the CDR3 is TGTGCCAGCAGCTTAAGACTCTCAGCTTTCTTT.

The chain is built from TRBV6-1 and TRBJ1-4; possibly TRBD1 for D (5 bases). V was trimmed by 4 bases and J by 0 bases, leaving 9 bases between them. The CDR3 spans 15 residues. Germline-derived CDR1 and CDR2 are MNHNS and SASEGT. The CDR3 DNA sequence: TGTGCCAGCAGTGCAGGGTATGCAACTAATGAAAAACTGTTTTTT. It specifies CASSAGYATNEKLFF.

The chain employs TRBV18 and TRBJ1-2; D gene ambiguous. The CDR3 has 16 amino acids. CDR1 is KGHSH, CDR2 LQKENI, per germline. V lost 2 bases, J lost 4 bases, and 17 bases lay in between. For the CDR3, the DNA is TGTGCCAGCTCACCAACTAACCTAGACCGATTCTATGGCTACACCTTC. Its protein product is CASSPTNLDRFYGYTF.

This chain uses TRBV7-2 with TRBJ2-7; no clear D gene. The length of the CDR3 is 14 residues. Germline V gives CDR1 SGHTA, CDR2 FQGNSA. Trimming stripped 1 base from V and 5 bases from J, with 12 bases between. CDR3 sequence (DNA): TGTGCCAGCAGCTTAGGTGCGAAGGAGAACGAGCAGTACTTC. This codes for CASSLGAKENEQYF.

The V gene is TRBV18, the J gene TRBJ2-7, with 8 nucleotides matching TRBD2. J was trimmed by 3 bases and V by 5 bases; bases with no gene match: 9. This CDR3 has 15 amino acids. CDR1 KGHSH and CDR2 LQKENI come from the germline V gene. The CDR3 reads CASSSTGTRDYEQYF. CDR3 nucleotides: TGTGCCAGCTCATCTACCGGGACTAGGGACTACGAGCAGTACTTC.

The chain carries TRBV28 and TRBJ2-7, with 8 bases matching TRBD1. Germline CDR1 reads MDHEN; CDR2 reads SYDVKM. The CDR3 loop spans 15 amino acids. The trim removed 6 bases at V and 0 bases at J, leaving 7 bases unmatched. CDR3 DNA: TGTGCCAGCAGCCCGGGACAGGAACTCTCCTACGAGCAGTACTTC. It yields the protein CASSPGQELSYEQYF.